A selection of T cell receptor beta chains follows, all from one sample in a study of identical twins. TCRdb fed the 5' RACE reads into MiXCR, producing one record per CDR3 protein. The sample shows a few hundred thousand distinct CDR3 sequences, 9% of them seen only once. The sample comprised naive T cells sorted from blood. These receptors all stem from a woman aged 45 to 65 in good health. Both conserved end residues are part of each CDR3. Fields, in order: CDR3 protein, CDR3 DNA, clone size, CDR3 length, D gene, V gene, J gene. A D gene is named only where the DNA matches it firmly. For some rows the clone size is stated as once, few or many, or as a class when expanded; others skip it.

CASSATGGSQETQYF,TGTGCCAGCAGCGCCACAGGGGGCTCCCAAGAGACCCAGTACTTC,NA,15,TRBD1,TRBV9,TRBJ2-5
CASSSSGGSHNEQFF,TGTGCCAGCAGCTCTAGCGGCGGGAGCCACAATGAGCAGTTCTTC,few,15,TRBD2,TRBV7-2,TRBJ2-1
CASSLGQGAYGYTF,TGTGCCAGCAGTCTCGGACAGGGCGCCTATGGCTACACCTTC,many,14,TRBD1,TRBV12-3/TRBV12-4,TRBJ1-2
CASSLSAGGDNEKLFF,TGCGCCAGCAGCTTATCGGCAGGGGGCGATAATGAAAAACTGTTTTTT,many,16,TRBD1,TRBV5-1,TRBJ1-4
CASRSGGGANVLTF,TGCGCCAGTAGATCAGGGGGAGGGGCCAACGTCCTGACTTTC,few,14,TRBD1,TRBV5-1,TRBJ2-6
CASSSSPPHRGPQTDTQYF,TGTGCCAGCAGCTCATCACCACCACACAGGGGGCCGCAGACAGATACGCAGTATTTT,few,19,TRBD1,TRBV6-6,TRBJ2-3
CAIMGDTAGTQYF,TGTGCCATCATGGGGGACACGGCCGGTACGCAGTATTTT,few,13,NA,TRBV10-3,TRBJ2-3
CASSWGARHEQFF,TGTGCCAGCAGCTGGGGGGCGAGACATGAGCAGTTCTTC,NA,13,NA,TRBV7-7,TRBJ2-1
CASSLDWSTEAFF,TGTGCCAGCAGCTTAGACTGGAGCACTGAAGCTTTCTTT,NA,13,NA,TRBV7-9,TRBJ1-1
CASSKRDGGLNTEAFF,TGCGCCAGCAGCAAAAGAGACGGAGGGTTGAACACTGAAGCTTTCTTT,many,16,NA,TRBV5-1,TRBJ1-1
CASSIGTGNEQFF,TGTGCCAGCAGTATCGGGACAGGGAATGAGCAGTTCTTC,many,13,TRBD1,TRBV12-3/TRBV12-4,TRBJ2-1
CATSDPGQGVTGELFF,TGTGCCACCAGTGACCCCGGACAGGGTGTTACCGGGGAGCTGTTTTTT,NA,16,TRBD1,TRBV24-1,TRBJ2-2
CASNPGGTSRHTDTQYF,TGTGCCAGCAACCCAGGAGGTACTAGCCGGCACACGGATACGCAGTATTTT,few,17,NA,TRBV11-2,TRBJ2-3
CASLAAGNSYNEQFF,TGTGCCAGCCTCGCGGCAGGGAACTCCTACAATGAGCAGTTCTTC,NA,15,NA,TRBV7-9,TRBJ2-1
CAMRDRDLYNEQFF,TGCGCCATGAGGGACCGGGACCTCTACAATGAGCAGTTCTTC,NA,14,NA,TRBV29-1,TRBJ2-1
CASSLELAAARFFF,TGTGCCAGCAGCCTAGAGCTAGCGGCGGCCCGGTTTTTCTTC,NA,14,TRBD2,TRBV7-2,TRBJ2-1
CASSPIWGKGNEQFF,TGTGCCAGCAGCCCCATTTGGGGGAAGGGGAATGAGCAGTTCTTC,NA,15,NA,TRBV7-3,TRBJ2-1
CSARDWVRARDTQYF,TGCAGTGCTAGAGATTGGGTCAGGGCCCGAGATACGCAGTATTTT,NA,15,NA,TRBV20-1,TRBJ2-3
CASSQDEEVLGGYTF,TGTGCCAGCAGCCAAGATGAGGAGGTTCTGGGGGGCTACACCTTC,few,15,NA,TRBV3-1,TRBJ1-2
CASSLATSGGTPLNEQFF,TGTGCCAGCAGTTTAGCGACTAGCGGGGGTACCCCTCTCAATGAGCAGTTCTTC,NA,18,TRBD2,TRBV12-3/TRBV12-4,TRBJ2-1
CASSYNYAETGPSPLHF,TGTGCCAGCAGTTACAACTACGCCGAGACAGGGCCTTCACCCCTCCACTTT,NA,17,TRBD1,TRBV6-5,TRBJ1-6
CASSLAGTGGGETQYF,TGTGCCAGCAGCTTGGCCGGGACAGGGGGAGGAGAGACCCAGTACTTC,NA,16,TRBD1,TRBV7-9,TRBJ2-5